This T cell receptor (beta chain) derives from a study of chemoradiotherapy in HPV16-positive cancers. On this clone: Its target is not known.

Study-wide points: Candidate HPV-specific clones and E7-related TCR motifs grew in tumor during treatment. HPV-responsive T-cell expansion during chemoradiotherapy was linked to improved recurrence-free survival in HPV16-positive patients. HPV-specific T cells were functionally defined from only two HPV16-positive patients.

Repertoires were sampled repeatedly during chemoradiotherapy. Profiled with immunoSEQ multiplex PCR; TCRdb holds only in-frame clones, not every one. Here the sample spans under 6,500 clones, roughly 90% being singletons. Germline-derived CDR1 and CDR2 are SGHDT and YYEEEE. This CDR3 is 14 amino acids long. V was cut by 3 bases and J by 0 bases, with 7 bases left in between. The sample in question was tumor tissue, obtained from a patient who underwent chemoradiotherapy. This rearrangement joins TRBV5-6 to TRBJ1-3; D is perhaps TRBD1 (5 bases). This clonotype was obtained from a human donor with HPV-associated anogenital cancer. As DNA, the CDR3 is TGTGCCAGCAGCTCGACAGCCTCTGGAAACACCATATATTTT. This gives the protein CASSSTASGNTIYF. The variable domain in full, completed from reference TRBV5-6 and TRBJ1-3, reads DAGVTQSPTHLIKTRGQQVTLRCSPKSGHDTVSWYQQALGQGPQFIFQYYEEEERQRGNFPDRFSGHQFPNYSSELNVNALLLGDSALYLCASSSTASGNTIYFGEGSWLTVV.